The 14 T cell receptor beta chains below were found in one sample sequenced in a study of post-analysis software for immune sequencing data. General study points: Compared with controls, patients had more of roughly five TRBV segments, including TRBV5-6, TRBV5-1 and TRBV20-1.

Which antigens these TCRs recognize remains unknown. Unique molecular identifiers tagged the TCR beta cDNA libraries. TCRdb independently ran MiXCR on the PCR reads; one entry per CDR3 protein. The sample has 650,000 to 900,000 distinct CDR3 sequences; 35% to 55% are singletons. The source material was blood. Receptors originate from a girl aged 5-17 years with multiple sclerosis.

This clonotype was found once. CDR3 sequence (DNA): TGCAGTGCAACAGCGAGCCCTGACGGAGAGCAGTTCTTC. Protein sequence: CSATASPDGEQFF. The chain uses TRBV20-1 and TRBJ2-1; D unresolved. CDR1 is DFQATT and CDR2 is SNEGSKA in the germline V gene (reference sequence). The V end was cut by 6 bases, the J end by 10 bases, with 19 bases between. The CDR3 loop spans 13 amino acids.

This chain joins TRBV12-3 or TRBV12-4 and TRBJ2-5; 7 bases fit TRBD1. This CDR3 is 17 amino acids long. V gave up 1 base and J gave up 5 bases; unmatched junction bases: 13. CDR3 amino acids: CASSLGVPGQRMETQYF. The CDR3, as DNA: TGTGCCAGCAGTTTAGGGGTCCCGGGACAGAGGATGGAGACCCAGTACTTC.

There are a few counts of this clonotype. A read error may produce the germline difference seen at one junction end. The genes are TRBV7-9 and TRBJ1-2; a possible D gene is TRBD1 (6 bases). The V gene's germline CDR1 is SEHNR and CDR2 FQNEAQ (reference sequence). CDR3 length: 13 amino acids. The CDR3 is CASSLNQGFGYTF. The CDR3 DNA reads TGTGCTAGCAGCTTAAACCAGGGGTTTGGCTACACCTTC.

Comments on this clonotype: A much larger clone lies one base from this, so it may be a read error. The chain combines TRBV29-1 with TRBJ1-2; D unclear. The ends were cut back, 1 base at V and 7 bases at J, with 7 bases in the middle. The CDR3 covers 11 residues. The germline V gene encodes CDR1 SQVTM and CDR2 ANQGSEA. CDR3 bases: TGCAGCGTTGAAGTCAGGAGTGGCTACACCTTC. It yields the protein CSVEVRSGYTF.

This clonotype appeared a few times. V usage is TRBV5-1 and J usage is TRBJ2-1, with 9 bases aligning to TRBD2. Germline-derived CDR1 and CDR2 are SGHRS and YFSETQ. The J segment lost 6 bases and the V segment lost 4 bases, leaving 8 bases of the junction unmatched. The CDR3 length is 15 residues. CDR3 in amino acids: CASSLLAGRANEQFF. The CDR3 DNA reads as TGCGCCAGCAGCCTCCTAGCGGGACGGGCCAATGAGCAGTTCTTC. Using reference TRBV5-1 and TRBJ2-1 for the parts outside the CDR3, the full variable domain is KAGVTQTPRYLIKTRGQQVTLSCSPISGHRSVSWYQQTPGQGLQFLFEYFSETQRNKGNFPGRFSGRQFSNSRSEMNVSTLELGDSALYLCASSLLAGRANEQFFGPGTRLTVL.

This chain connects TRBV28 to TRBJ2-4, with 8 bases aligning to TRBD2. The J call could be wrong; TRBJ2-5 is a better fit for the DNA end. The V gene's germline CDR1 is MDHEN and CDR2 SYDVKM. This CDR3 comprises 15 residues. The CDR3: CASTLGGVTRETQYF. The CDR3 DNA sequence: TGTGCCAGCACCCTCGGGGGGGTCACCAGGGAGACCCAGTACTTC.

The chain links TRBV11-2 to TRBJ2-7; 8 bases fit TRBD1. The CDR3 contains 15 residues. Germline V gene data show CDR1 as SGHAT and CDR2 as FQNNGV. The trim removed 10 bases at V and 6 bases at J, leaving 17 bases unmatched. The CDR3 reads CAIRTARTGSTEQYF. In DNA form, the CDR3 reads TGTGCCATCCGAACAGCACGGACAGGGTCCACCGAGCAGTACTTC.

The V and J genes are TRBV9 and TRBJ2-3; perhaps TRBD2 as D (6 bases). Trimming removed 4 bases from V and 2 bases from J, with 14 bases in between. The CDR3 length is 15 residues. Germline CDR1 reads SGDLS; CDR2 reads YYNGEE. In nucleotides, the CDR3 is TGTGCCAGCAGCTCATCAGGACTATCCACAGATACGCAGTATTTT. Its protein is CASSSSGLSTDTQYF.

V and J are TRBV2 and TRBJ2-1; 7 bases line up with TRBD2. J lost 4 bases, V lost 6 bases, and 9 bases had no gene match. Germline V gene lookup returns CDR1 SNHLY and CDR2 FYNNEI. This CDR3 is 15 amino acids long. Written as DNA, the CDR3 is TGTGCCAGCAGGGCTAGCGGCGGGACTTACAATGAGCAGTTCTTC. This translates into CASRASGGTYNEQFF.

The table lists this clonotype with a count of one. The chain couples TRBV7-9 to TRBJ2-3; maybe TRBD2 (7 bases). Trimming shortened V by 5 bases and J by 4 bases, and 22 bases separated the two germline ends. Germline CDR1 and CDR2: SEHNR and FQNEAQ (reference sequence). The CDR3 covers 17 residues. The CDR3 loop is CASSTTTGGAFADTQYF. In nucleotides, the CDR3 is TGTGCCAGCAGCACTACGACTGGGGGGGCTTTCGCAGATACGCAGTATTTT.

The CDR3 region is CASTPSEGNYGYTF. In DNA, the CDR3 is TGTGCCAGTACCCCGTCGGAAGGGAACTATGGCTACACCTTC. This chain links TRBV19 with TRBJ1-2, with D unresolved. CDR3 size: 14 residues. Germline CDR1 reads LNHDA; CDR2 reads SQIVND (reference sequence). Trimming cost V 7 bases and J 2 bases, with 14 bases left between them.

This clonotype has just a few counts. The genes are TRBV7-9 and TRBJ2-7; D is possibly TRBD1 or TRBD2 (5 bases each). Trimming cost V 1 base and J 0 bases, with 19 bases left between them. Looked up from germline, CDR1 is SEHNR and CDR2 is FQNEAQ (reference sequence). The CDR3 is 18 residues long. The CDR3 DNA follows: TGTGCCAGCAGCTTAGAGGGGCTAGCTAATACGCACTCCTACGAGCAGTACTTC. As protein: CASSLEGLANTHSYEQYF.

The sample holds a few counts of this clonotype. This sequence joins TRBV20-1 and TRBJ2-2; TRBD1 is a possible D gene (5 bases). The germline CDR1 and CDR2 sequences are DFQATT and SNEGSKA (reference sequence). Trimming removed 6 bases at V and 4 bases at J, with 15 bases between. The length of the CDR3 is 14 residues. Here the CDR3 DNA reads TGCAGTGCCCTGAGACAGCCTACCACCGGGGAGCTGTTTTTT. Amino acid sequence: CSALRQPTTGELFF.

The gene calls are TRBV6-1 and TRBJ2-1; 8 positions agree with TRBD2. J lost 7 bases, V lost 7 bases, and 12 bases had no gene match. The length of the CDR3 is 15 residues. Germline V lookup: CDR1 MNHNS, CDR2 SASEGT. CDR3 sequence: CASTYSGKGGNEQFF. CDR3 nucleotides: TGTGCCAGCACCTATAGCGGGAAGGGGGGAAATGAGCAGTTCTTC.